The 5 T cell receptor beta chains given below trace back to one sample, sequenced in a study of regulatory T cells in long-lasting Graves disease. Specified time point: newly diagnosed GD, antithyroid drugs for less than 3 months. TCR sequences were obtained from RNA taken from PBMCs. Construction of the TCR beta libraries employed iRepertoire HTBI primers in conjunction with Arm-PCR of CDR3 regions. TCRdb re-derived calls from the multiplex PCR reads in MiXCR, one entry per CDR3 protein. Of a few hundred thousand distinct CDR3 sequences listed, about 13% are singletons. In addition, the sample was reused for a study of T cells in Graves' hyperthyroidism and ophthalmopathy.

The source material was peripheral blood mononuclear cells (PBMCs), sampled at new diagnosis, from a patient treated with antithyroid drugs. The source of these receptors is a man under 40 with Graves disease.

This clonotype was found many times. The chain carries TRBV29-1 and TRBJ2-5; D unclear. The germline V gene has CDR1 SQVTM and CDR2 ANQGSEA. This CDR3 has 11 amino acids. Trimming removed 3 bases from V and 5 bases from J, with 7 bases in between. CDR3 bases: TGCAGCGTTGATAGGCTGGAGACCCAGTACTTC. This sequence encodes CSVDRLETQYF.

Of note for this clonotype: It may be a read error: a sequence one base away is much more abundant. The chain employs TRBV6-5 and TRBJ2-7; 9 nucleotides match TRBD2. The CDR3 contains 16 residues. Germline V CDR1 and CDR2: MNHEY, SVGAGI. As DNA, the CDR3 is TGTGCCTGCAGTTACTCGGGTCCAGCGGGGGGCTGGGAGCAGTACTTC. Its translation is CACSYSGPAGGWEQYF.

This clonotype came up many times. CDR3 amino acids: CASKLTAYEQYF. DNA of the CDR3: TGTGCCAGCAAACTGACAGCCTACGAGCAGTACTTC. The V gene is TRBV2, the J gene TRBJ2-7; tentatively, D is TRBD1 (5 bases). CDR3 length equals 12 residues. Germline loops: CDR1 SNHLY, CDR2 FYNNEI. The V gene lost 7 bases and the J gene lost 2 bases, with 9 bases spanning the gap.

This chain joins TRBV12-3 or TRBV12-4 and TRBJ2-3; 10 nucleotides agree with TRBD2. CDR3 length equals 16 residues. V shed 6 bases, J shed 2 bases, and the junction held 8 bases outside the gene matches. The CDR3 protein is CASSAVAGGFTDTQYF. The CDR3 coding sequence is TGTGCCAGCAGCGCCGTAGCGGGGGGCTTCACAGATACGCAGTATTTT.

The chain joins TRBV15 to TRBJ2-3, with D perhaps assigned TRBD1 or TRBD2 (6 bases each). The V gene's germline CDR1 is LNHNV and CDR2 YYDKDF (reference sequence). The CDR3 is made up of 15 amino acids. Between the trimmed V and J ends, which lost 3 bases and 2 bases, there was a span of 12 bases. CDR3 loop: CATSSGGGNTDTQYF. The CDR3 DNA reads TGTGCCACCAGCAGCGGAGGGGGGAACACAGATACGCAGTATTTT. Looking up the rest from reference TRBV15 and TRBJ2-3 gives the full variable domain: DAMVIQNPRYQVTQFGKPVTLSCSQTLNHNVMYWYQQKSSQAPKLLFHYYDKDFNNEADTPDNFQSRRPNTSFCFLDIRSPGLGDTAMYLCATSSGGGNTDTQYFGPGTRLTVL.